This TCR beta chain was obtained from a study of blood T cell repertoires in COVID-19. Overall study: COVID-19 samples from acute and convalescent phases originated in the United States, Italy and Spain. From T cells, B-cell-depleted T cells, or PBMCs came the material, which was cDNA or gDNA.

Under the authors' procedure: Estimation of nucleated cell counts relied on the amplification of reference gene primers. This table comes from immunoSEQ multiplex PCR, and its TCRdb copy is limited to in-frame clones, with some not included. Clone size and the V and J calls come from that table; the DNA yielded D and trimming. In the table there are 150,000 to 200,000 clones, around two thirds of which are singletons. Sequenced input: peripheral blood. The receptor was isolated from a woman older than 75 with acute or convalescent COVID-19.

The CDR3 region has the DNA TGCGCCAGCAACGATATAGCTTACAATGAGCAGTTCTTC. Translated: CASNDIAYNEQFF. The chain carries TRBV5-1 and TRBJ2-1; D is ambiguous. The germline CDR1 and CDR2 sequences are SGHRS and YFSETQ. V was shortened by 6 bases and J by 4 bases, with 11 bases between the two germline ends. This CDR3 has 13 amino acids.